These T cell receptor beta chains were read from a single sample in a study of blood T cell repertoires in COVID-19. Measured with immunoSEQ multiplex PCR; TCRdb has only the in-frame clones, and not every one. The sample carries around 60,000 clones, roughly 84% recorded once. The sample comprised peripheral blood. The receptors come from a man between 60 and 75 years old with COVID-19, enrolled during active disease. Both conserved end residues are part of each CDR3. D genes are given only for firm matches. Clone size is given for some rows only: seen once, a few or many times, or a class if the clone is expanded.

V	D	size	J	DNA	CDR3
TRBV7-2	.	.	TRBJ1-2	TGTGCCAGCAGCTTAGGACAGGCAGATCGAGGCTACACCTTC	CASSLGQADRGYTF
TRBV30	TRBD1	.	TRBJ1-4	TGTGCCTGGAGCCAGGGGGTGGCTGAAAAACTGTTTTTT	CAWSQGVAEKLFF
TRBV9	.	.	TRBJ1-2	TGTGCCAGCAGCCCACGCGGGGAATCGTATGGCTACACCTTC	CASSPRGESYGYTF
TRBV30	.	.	TRBJ1-2	TGTGCCTGGAGAACAACAGGGAGTGGCTACACCTTC	CAWRTTGSGYTF
TRBV4-1	.	.	TRBJ1-1	TGCGCCAGCAGCCAGGGCCCCGAGAATACTGAAGCTTTCTTT	CASSQGPENTEAFF
TRBV28	.	.	TRBJ1-1	TGTGCCAGCAGTTTGATAACTGAGAACACTGAAGCTTTCTTT	CASSLITENTEAFF
TRBV6-6	.	once	TRBJ1-5	TGTGCCAGCAGCACAGGGATTATACAGCCCCAGCATTTT	CASSTGIIQPQHF
TRBV20-1	.	.	TRBJ2-2	TGCAGTGCTAGTAAAAGCGGAAGAGATACGGGGAACACCGGGGAGCTGTTTTTT	CSASKSGRDTGNTGELFF
TRBV4-1	TRBD2	few	TRBJ2-1	TGCGCCAGCAGCCAAGTCGATGGTAGCGGGAGTATCCCGGTAAGGAATGAGCAGTTCTTC	CASSQVDGSGSIPVRNEQFF
TRBV5-1	TRBD2	.	TRBJ2-3	TGCGCCAGCAGCACAGGGACTAGCGGGTTCACCCATACGCAGTATTTT	CASSTGTSGFTHTQYF
TRBV6-6	.	.	TRBJ2-6	TGTGCCAGTAGGAGGTCTGGGGCCAACGTCCTGACTTTC	CASRRSGANVLTF
TRBV5-1	.	once	TRBJ1-1	TGCGCCAGCAGCTTGGGTACGGGGGAAAGAACTGAAGCTTTCTTT	CASSLGTGERTEAFF
TRBV30	.	once	TRBJ2-5	TGTGCCTGGAGCCAGGGTCAAGAGACCCAGTACTTC	CAWSQGQETQYF
TRBV2	TRBD2	.	TRBJ2-7	TGTGCCAGCAGCTTGACTAGCTTAAAGAGCGAGCAGTACTTC	CASSLTSLKSEQYF
TRBV4-2	.	once	TRBJ1-2	TGTGCCAGCAGCCAAGAAGGTCAACAGGAAATCTATGGCTACACCTTC	CASSQEGQQEIYGYTF
TRBV5-4	.	.	TRBJ1-4	TGTGCCAGCAGCTTGGTCGGGTCTAATGAAAAACTGTTTTTT	CASSLVGSNEKLFF
TRBV11-2	.	.	TRBJ1-3	TGTGCCAGCAGCCCCCTCGGAAACACCATATATTTT	CASSPLGNTIYF
TRBV7-6	.	few	TRBJ2-1	TGTGCCAGCAGCCTGTCCGGGAGCTCCTACAATGAGCAGTTCTTC	CASSLSGSSYNEQFF
TRBV10-1	.	once	TRBJ2-1	TGCGCCAGCAGTCCTCGAATGGGGGGTGAGCAGTTCTTC	CASSPRMGGEQFF
TRBV10-1	TRBD1	once	TRBJ1-1	TGCGCCAGCAGTAGACAGGGGAGTACTGAAGCTTTCTTT	CASSRQGSTEAFF
TRBV30	.	.	TRBJ2-3	TGTGCCTGGAGTCCTTCGGACAGTCAGTATTTT	CAWSPSDSQYF
TRBV7-2	TRBD2	.	TRBJ2-2	TGTGCCAGCAGCTTAGGAAGCGGGAGTTTGAGGGAGCTGTTTTTT	CASSLGSGSLRELFF
TRBV7-9	.	.	TRBJ1-1	TGTGCCAGCAGCCGGGGAAGCACTGAAGCTTTCTTT	CASSRGSTEAFF
TRBV4-1	.	.	TRBJ1-5	TGCGCCAGCAGCCAAGCTTCGGGGAGGACTAGCAATCAGCCCCAGCATTTT	CASSQASGRTSNQPQHF
TRBV11-2	TRBD2	.	TRBJ2-2	TGTGCCTCCCCAACGGATACTAGCGGGATGGGCGGGGAGCTGTTTTTT	CASPTDTSGMGGELFF
TRBV24-1	TRBD1	.	TRBJ2-5	TGTGCCACCAGTGACCGGGACAGCCAAGAGACCCAGTACTTC	CATSDRDSQETQYF
TRBV21-1	.	.	TRBJ1-1	TGTGCCAGCGAGAGGAGGGCAGACACTGAAGCTTTCTTT	CASERRADTEAFF
TRBV7-6	.	.	TRBJ2-3	TGTGCCAGCAGCTTACAAACTTACACAGATACGCAGTATTTT	CASSLQTYTDTQYF
TRBV24-1	TRBD1	.	TRBJ1-2	TGTGCCACCAGTGACCTGACAGGGGGATATGGCTACACCTTC	CATSDLTGGYGYTF
TRBV5-6	TRBD2	.	TRBJ2-7	TGTGCCAGCAGCCAAGCACCCGGGACTAGTTTGCACGAGCAGTACTTC	CASSQAPGTSLHEQYF
TRBV6-5	TRBD1	.	TRBJ1-5	TGTGCCAGCAGTCCCAGGACAGGGGGGGACCAGCCCCAGCATTTT	CASSPRTGGDQPQHF
TRBV12-3/TRBV12-4	.	.	TRBJ2-7	TGTGCCAGCAGTTCCCAGGGGTTCCACGAGCAGTACTTC	CASSSQGFHEQYF
TRBV7-2	.	.	TRBJ1-1	TGTGCCAGCAGCTTAGCGGGCGGGGAACTCAGGGCCACTGAAGCTTTCTTT	CASSLAGGELRATEAFF
TRBV5-1	TRBD2	once	TRBJ2-3	TGCGCCAGCACCTCTGGACTAGCCTCGGATACGCAGTATTTT	CASTSGLASDTQYF
TRBV19	.	.	TRBJ2-1	TGTGCCAGTAGTCGCCGGTTCGGGAATGAGCAGTTCTTC	CASSRRFGNEQFF
TRBV7-9	.	.	TRBJ1-2	TGTGCCAGCAGCTTAGTTCCAGGGAACCTTAACTATGGCTACACCTTC	CASSLVPGNLNYGYTF
TRBV5-1	.	.	TRBJ2-1	TGCGCCAGCAGCTTCTGGCGGGGTGAGCAGTTCTTC	CASSFWRGEQFF
TRBV19	TRBD1	.	TRBJ1-5	TGTGCCAGTAGTCCAGGAACAGGGGTCCCCAATCAGCCCCAGCATTTT	CASSPGTGVPNQPQHF
TRBV28	.	once	TRBJ2-7	TGTGCCAGCAGCTCAGGGGGGAGTTACGAGCAGTACTTC	CASSSGGSYEQYF
TRBV30	.	.	TRBJ2-1	TGTGCCTGGATCTCCCCCCCAGCGGACAATGAGCAGTTCTTC	CAWISPPADNEQFF
TRBV5-1	.	few	TRBJ2-5	TGCGCCAGCAGCTTGTCTGGCAGGTCTGAGACCCAGTACTTC	CASSLSGRSETQYF
TRBV19	TRBD2	.	TRBJ2-1	TGTGCCAGTAGTATGGGACTAGCGGGCTACAATGAGCAGTTCTTC	CASSMGLAGYNEQFF
TRBV9	TRBD1	.	TRBJ1-2	TGTGCCAGCAGCAAAACAGGGGTGATGCGCTACACCTTC	CASSKTGVMRYTF
TRBV6-5	.	.	TRBJ2-7	TGTGCCAGCGTTGGAGGTTACGAGCAGTACTTC	CASVGGYEQYF
TRBV5-1	TRBD2	few	TRBJ2-2	TGCGCCAGCAGCTTGGCCGGGGGGGTCGCCGGGGAGCTGTTTTTT	CASSLAGGVAGELFF
TRBV30	TRBD1	.	TRBJ2-7	TGTGCCTGGAGCATAGGGGGCCCCTACGAGCAGTACTTC	CAWSIGGPYEQYF
TRBV12-3/TRBV12-4	.	.	TRBJ2-3	TGTGCCAGCAGTTTCTCCACAGATACGCAGTATTTT	CASSFSTDTQYF
TRBV10-3	TRBD1	.	TRBJ1-6	TGTGCCATCAGTGAGTCGACTACAGGGGCTGGGGGAGGACCCCTCCACTTT	CAISESTTGAGGGPLHF
TRBV6-5	TRBD1	.	TRBJ1-4	TGTGCCAGCGGACAGGGGCCGGAAACTAATGAAAAACTGTTTTTT	CASGQGPETNEKLFF
TRBV19	.	.	TRBJ1-5	TGTGCCAGTAGCCACAAGATTCAGGGGTACTATCAGCCCCAGCATTTT	CASSHKIQGYYQPQHF